The source of this TCR beta chain is a study of T-cell reconstitution after alpha-beta-depleted transplantation in children. Findings and caveats of the study: After transplant, high TCRbeta diversity at day 60 in some patients arose from surviving recipient T cells and thymic progenitors. It was newly produced T cells that mostly accounted for T-cell counts and diversity one year after transplant. Alpha-beta T cells about two months after transplant reportedly derived from several hundred expanded graft clones.

The CDR3 has 16 residues. V shed 1 base and J shed 0 bases, with 10 bases lying between them. Germline loops: CDR1 SGHTA, CDR2 FQGNSA. Regarding this clonotype: What it binds is unknown.

Using unique molecular identifiers, the investigators prepared the TCRbeta library. TCRdb re-called the PCR reads through MiXCR, storing one row per CDR3 protein. Of around 500,000 distinct CDR3 sequences detected, roughly 23% appear once; the ten largest clones hold roughly 14%. The receptor was isolated from a boy under two years old who had a stem cell transplant for acute myeloid leukemia, so the T cells may come from the graft donor. The J gene is TRBJ2-4, the V gene TRBV7-2; D remains unclear. The sample here was PBMCs, mostly from graft donor cells, taken 360 days after TCRalphabeta/CD19-depleted stem cell transplant. The CDR3 coding sequence is TGTGCCAGCAGCTTAGGTGTAGCCTTAGCCAAAAACATTCAGTACTTC. This codes for CASSLGVALAKNIQYF.